These T cell receptor beta chains were read from a single sample in a study of OX40 agonist ivuxolimab in advanced cancers. The assay was immunoSEQ multiplex PCR, and TCRdb's table has in-frame clones only and misses some. The data hold tens of thousands of clones, with 84% observed a single time. The material sequenced was CD4+ or CD8+ T cells sorted from blood, taken in a trial of the OX40 agonist ivuxolimab. The receptors originated from an adult with an advanced solid tumor such as melanoma, head and neck, liver or kidney cancer. Each CDR3 is given with its conserved first and last residue. The D gene is left open where the match is weak. Rows give clone size only sometimes, using once, few, many, or a class for an expanded clone.

v_gene,abundance,j_gene,d_gene,CDR3aa,CDR3nt
TRBV30,-,TRBJ2-5,TRBD1,CAWKDRGSETQYF,TGTGCCTGGAAAGACAGGGGTTCGGAGACCCAGTACTTC
TRBV5-6,-,TRBJ2-7,-,CASSLEGSANYEQYF,TGTGCCAGCAGCTTGGAAGGCAGCGCCAACTACGAGCAGTACTTC
TRBV5-8,-,TRBJ2-3,-,CASSSRLVSSTDTQYF,TGTGCCAGCAGCTCCCGACTAGTCTCTAGCACAGATACGCAGTATTTT
TRBV7-9,-,TRBJ2-3,TRBD2,CASSRTSGPTDTQYF,TGTGCCAGCAGCCGGACTAGCGGCCCCACAGATACGCAGTATTTT
TRBV6-4,-,TRBJ1-6,-,CASRGEGGDSPLHF,TGTGCCAGCAGGGGGGAAGGGGGAGATTCACCCCTCCACTTT
TRBV28,-,TRBJ2-1,-,CASRGTDNNEQFF,TGTGCCAGCAGGGGGACGGACAACAATGAGCAGTTCTTC
TRBV9,-,TRBJ1-5,-,CASSDGTGRQPQHF,TGTGCCAGCAGCGACGGGACGGGACGGCAGCCCCAGCATTTT
TRBV25-1,-,TRBJ2-7,TRBD1,CASRPGTGVFDEQYF,TGTGCCAGCAGACCCGGGACAGGGGTCTTCGACGAGCAGTACTTC
TRBV5-1,-,TRBJ2-4,-,CASSLEGQGKNIQYF,TGCGCCAGCAGCTTGGAAGGGCAGGGGAAAAACATTCAGTACTTC
TRBV5-6,-,TRBJ2-2,-,CASSFGAANTGELFF,TGTGCCAGCAGCTTCGGGGCAGCGAACACCGGGGAGCTGTTTTTT
TRBV6-6,few,TRBJ2-5,-,CASSYSGRQETQYF,TGTGCCAGCAGTTACTCTGGTAGGCAAGAGACCCAGTACTTC
TRBV7-2,-,TRBJ2-7,-,CASSLGGGVVYEQYF,TGTGCCAGCAGCCTGGGTGGGGGCGTAGTTTACGAGCAGTACTTC
TRBV11-2,-,TRBJ2-1,-,CASSQLAPAYNEQFF,TGTGCCAGCAGCCAACTAGCTCCGGCCTACAATGAGCAGTTCTTC
TRBV5-1,-,TRBJ2-1,TRBD2,CASSSGVGGLVRSSYNEQFF,TGCGCCAGCAGCTCTGGGGTGGGAGGACTAGTTAGAAGCTCCTACAATGAGCAGTTCTTC
TRBV5-6,-,TRBJ1-3,-,CASSPQGTNFGNTIYF,TGTGCCAGCAGCCCCCAGGGGACTAACTTTGGAAACACCATATATTTT
TRBV5-1,-,TRBJ2-5,-,CASSGGMETQYF,TGCGCCAGCAGTGGGGGGATGGAGACCCAGTACTTC
TRBV27,-,TRBJ1-2,TRBD1,CASTPTGGPRRGYGYTF,TGTGCCAGCACCCCGACAGGGGGTCCTCGCAGGGGCTATGGCTACACCTTC
TRBV6-6,-,TRBJ2-5,-,CASSFTGAIQETQYF,TGTGCCAGCAGTTTTACGGGAGCCATTCAAGAGACCCAGTACTTC
TRBV30,-,TRBJ1-5,TRBD1,CAWSVMGTVSNQPQHF,TGTGCCTGGAGTGTGATGGGGACAGTTAGCAATCAGCCCCAGCATTTT
TRBV5-4,-,TRBJ2-5,-,CASSLSTQETQYF,TGTGCCAGCAGCTTAAGCACTCAAGAGACCCAGTACTTC
TRBV6-1,-,TRBJ2-7,TRBD2,CASSTGGRAGKEQYF,TGTGCCAGCAGCACCGGCGGGAGGGCGGGGAAAGAGCAGTACTTC
TRBV7-3,-,TRBJ2-1,TRBD2,CASSPTSGSYNEQFF,TGTGCCAGCAGCCCCACTAGCGGTTCCTACAATGAGCAGTTCTTC
TRBV6-1,once,TRBJ2-7,TRBD1,CASTTGGIDEQYF,TGTGCCAGCACGACAGGGGGCATCGACGAGCAGTACTTC
TRBV11-2,-,TRBJ2-7,-,CASSLDRWDEQYF,TGTGCCAGCAGCTTAGATCGGTGGGACGAGCAGTACTTC
TRBV6-6,few,TRBJ1-2,-,CASTNRGQGYTF,TGTGCCAGCACCAATCGGGGGCAGGGCTACACCTTC
TRBV7-9,-,TRBJ2-7,-,CASSFPSGAPYYEQYF,TGTGCCAGCAGTTTTCCCTCAGGGGCCCCCTACTACGAGCAGTACTTC
TRBV10-3,-,TRBJ1-3,-,CASRDSSSGNTIYF,TGTGCCTCACGGGACTCGAGCTCTGGAAACACCATATATTTT
TRBV19,-,TRBJ1-1,TRBD1,CASTLDRGRSTEAFF,TGTGCCAGTACCCTGGACAGGGGGCGCAGCACTGAAGCTTTCTTT
TRBV25-1,-,TRBJ1-1,-,CASSEPTQGKTEAFF,TGTGCCAGCAGCGAGCCCACCCAGGGTAAAACTGAAGCTTTCTTT
TRBV4-1,-,TRBJ1-1,-,CASSQEVAVMNTEAFF,TGCGCCAGCAGCCAAGAGGTGGCAGTTATGAACACTGAAGCTTTCTTT
TRBV7-6,-,TRBJ1-4,-,CASSFGGENEKLFF,TGTGCCAGCAGCTTCGGCGGTGAAAATGAAAAACTGTTTTTT
TRBV13,-,TRBJ2-1,TRBD2,CASSGGLAGGLSYNEQFF,TGTGCCAGCAGCGGGGGACTAGCGGGAGGCCTCTCCTACAATGAGCAGTTCTTC
TRBV5-5,-,TRBJ1-4,-,CASSPAGDLNEKLFF,TGTGCCAGCAGCCCGGCGGGGGACTTGAATGAAAAACTGTTTTTT
TRBV7-9,-,TRBJ2-7,TRBD1,CASSSRPTGLSSYEQYF,TGTGCCAGCAGCTCCCGACCGACAGGGCTGAGCTCCTACGAGCAGTACTTC
TRBV5-6,-,TRBJ1-4,-,CASSPGAGNNEKLFF,TGTGCCAGCAGCCCGGGGGCAGGCAATAATGAAAAACTGTTTTTT
TRBV5-4,-,TRBJ1-3,-,CASSIDRSSGNTIYF,TGTGCCAGCAGCATCGACAGGAGCTCTGGAAACACCATATATTTT
TRBV5-1,-,TRBJ2-1,-,CASSLAQNNEQFF,TGCGCCAGCAGCTTGGCCCAAAACAATGAGCAGTTCTTC
TRBV28,once,TRBJ1-1,-,CASSEGLKAFF,TGTGCCAGCAGTGAAGGACTGAAAGCTTTCTTT
TRBV5-5,-,TRBJ1-1,-,CASSLVTQQVNTEAFF,TGTGCCAGCAGCTTGGTGACCCAACAGGTAAACACTGAAGCTTTCTTT
TRBV2,-,TRBJ2-1,-,CALDGQGKIDNEQFF,TGTGCCCTCGATGGCCAGGGGAAAATTGACAATGAGCAGTTCTTC
TRBV7-6,-,TRBJ2-2,TRBD2,CASSSRTSGNTGELFF,TGTGCCAGCAGCTCGAGGACTAGCGGCAACACCGGGGAGCTGTTTTTT
TRBV18,-,TRBJ2-7,TRBD1,CASSPLPGQGTTYEQYF,TGTGCCAGCTCACCATTACCGGGACAGGGGACTACCTACGAGCAGTACTTC
TRBV29-1,once,TRBJ2-6,-,CSVGDSGANVLTF,TGCAGCGTTGGGGACTCTGGGGCCAACGTCCTGACTTTC
TRBV5-1,-,TRBJ1-1,-,CASSFDRTEAFF,TGCGCCAGCAGCTTTGACAGAACTGAAGCTTTCTTT
TRBV15,-,TRBJ2-1,TRBD2,CATGDSSGYNEQFF,TGTGCCACCGGGGACTCTAGCGGATACAATGAGCAGTTCTTC
TRBV2,-,TRBJ2-3,-,CASSAHRRGTDTQYF,TGTGCCAGCAGTGCCCACAGGCGGGGCACAGATACGCAGTATTTT
TRBV11-3,-,TRBJ2-5,TRBD1,CASSPGTANQETQYF,TGTGCCAGCAGCCCAGGGACAGCTAACCAAGAGACCCAGTACTTC
TRBV29-1,-,TRBJ2-1,TRBD2,CSSGRGRGNEQFF,TGCAGCTCCGGGAGGGGCCGTGGCAATGAGCAGTTCTTC
TRBV18,few,TRBJ1-2,-,CASLPSGRTYGYTF,TGTGCCAGCCTCCCTTCGGGACGGACCTATGGCTACACCTTC
TRBV30,once,TRBJ2-2,-,CAWSVGANGELFF,TGTGCCTGGAGTGTTGGCGCAAACGGGGAGCTGTTTTTT
TRBV19,few,TRBJ1-1,TRBD1,CASSSDRGTEAFF,TGTGCCAGTAGTTCCGACAGGGGCACTGAAGCTTTCTTT
TRBV14,-,TRBJ2-1,TRBD2,CASMSSGRPYNEQFF,TGTGCCAGCATGTCTAGCGGGAGGCCTTACAATGAGCAGTTCTTC
TRBV9,-,TRBJ2-3,-,CASSVGAYDTQYF,TGTGCCAGCAGCGTAGGGGCCTATGATACGCAGTATTTT
TRBV6-1,once,TRBJ2-7,-,CASSESLGGYEQYF,TGTGCCAGCAGTGAATCACTAGGCGGCTACGAGCAGTACTTC